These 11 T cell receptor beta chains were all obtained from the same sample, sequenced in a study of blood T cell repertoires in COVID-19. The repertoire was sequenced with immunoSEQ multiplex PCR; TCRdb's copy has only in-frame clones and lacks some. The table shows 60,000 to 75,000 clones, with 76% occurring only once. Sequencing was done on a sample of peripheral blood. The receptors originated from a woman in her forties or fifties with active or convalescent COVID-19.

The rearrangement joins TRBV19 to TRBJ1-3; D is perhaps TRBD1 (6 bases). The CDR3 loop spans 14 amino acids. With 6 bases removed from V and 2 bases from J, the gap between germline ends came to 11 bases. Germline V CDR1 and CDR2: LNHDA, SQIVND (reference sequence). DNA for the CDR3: TGTGCCAGTAGGCCCAGGGGAGCTGGAAACACCATATATTTT. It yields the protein CASRPRGAGNTIYF. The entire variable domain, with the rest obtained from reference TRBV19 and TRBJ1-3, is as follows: DGGITQSPKYLFRKEGQNVTLSCEQNLNHDAMYWYRQDPGQGLRLIYYSQIVNDFQKGDIAEGYSVSREKKESFPLTVTSAQKNPTAFYLCASRPRGAGNTIYFGEGSWLTVV.

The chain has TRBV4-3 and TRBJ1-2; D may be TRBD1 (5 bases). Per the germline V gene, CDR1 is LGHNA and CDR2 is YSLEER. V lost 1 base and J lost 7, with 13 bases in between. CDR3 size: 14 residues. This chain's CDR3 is CASSQASRGVGYTF. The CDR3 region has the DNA TGCGCCAGCAGCCAAGCCTCCCGGGGGGTTGGCTACACCTTC.

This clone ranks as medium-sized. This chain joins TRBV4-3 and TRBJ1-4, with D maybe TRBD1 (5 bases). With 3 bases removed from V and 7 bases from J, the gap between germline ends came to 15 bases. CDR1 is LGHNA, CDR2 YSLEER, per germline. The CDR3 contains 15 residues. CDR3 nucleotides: TGCGCCAGCAGCCAGGGGCCCGGGCGGAGTGAAAAACTGTTTTTT. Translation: CASSQGPGRSEKLFF.

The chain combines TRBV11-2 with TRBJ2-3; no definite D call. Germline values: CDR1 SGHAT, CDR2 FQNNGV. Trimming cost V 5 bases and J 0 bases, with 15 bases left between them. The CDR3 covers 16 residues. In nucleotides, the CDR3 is TGTGCCAGCAGCCCCCGGAGAGCTGGGAGCACAGATACGCAGTATTTT. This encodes CASSPRRAGSTDTQYF. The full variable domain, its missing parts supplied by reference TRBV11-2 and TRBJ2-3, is EAGVAQSPRYKIIEKRQSVAFWCNPISGHATLYWYQQILGQGPKLLIQFQNNGVVDDSQLPKDRFSAERLKGVDSTLKIQPAKLEDSAVYLCASSPRRAGSTDTQYFGPGTRLTVL.

As DNA, the CDR3 is TGTGCCACCAGTGAAAGCGGGTTCTACTCCTACAATGAGCAGTTCTTC. Translation gives CATSESGFYSYNEQFF. The chain has TRBV24-1 and TRBJ2-1; tentative D call: TRBD2 (6 bases). Trimming cost V 4 bases and J 0 bases, with 12 bases left between them. The germline V gene has CDR1 KGHDR and CDR2 SFDVKD. The CDR3 has 16 amino acids.

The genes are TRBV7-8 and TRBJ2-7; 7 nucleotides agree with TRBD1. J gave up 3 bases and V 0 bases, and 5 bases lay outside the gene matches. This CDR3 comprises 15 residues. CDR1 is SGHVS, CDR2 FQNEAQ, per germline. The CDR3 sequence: CASSLALGDSYEQYF. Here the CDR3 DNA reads TGTGCCAGCAGCTTAGCTCTGGGGGACAGCTACGAGCAGTACTTC.

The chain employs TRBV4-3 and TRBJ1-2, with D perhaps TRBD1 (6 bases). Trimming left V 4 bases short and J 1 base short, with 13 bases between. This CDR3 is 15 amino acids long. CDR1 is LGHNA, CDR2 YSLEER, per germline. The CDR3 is CASSPHVQGNYGYTF. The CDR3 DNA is TGCGCCAGCAGCCCCCACGTACAGGGTAACTATGGCTACACCTTC.

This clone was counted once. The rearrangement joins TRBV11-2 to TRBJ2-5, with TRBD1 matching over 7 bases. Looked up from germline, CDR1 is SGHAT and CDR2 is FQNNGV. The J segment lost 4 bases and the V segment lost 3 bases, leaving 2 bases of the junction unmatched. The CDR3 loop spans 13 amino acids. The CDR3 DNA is TGTGCCAGCAGCTTGACAGGGAGAGAGACCCAGTACTTC. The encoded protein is CASSLTGRETQYF.

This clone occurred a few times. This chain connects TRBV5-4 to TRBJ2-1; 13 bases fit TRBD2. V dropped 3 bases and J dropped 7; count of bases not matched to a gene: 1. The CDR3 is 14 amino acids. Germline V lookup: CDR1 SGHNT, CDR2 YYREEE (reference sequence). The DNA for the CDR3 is TGTGCCAGCAGCTCGGGACTAGCGGGAAATGAGCAGTTCTTC. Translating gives CASSSGLAGNEQFF. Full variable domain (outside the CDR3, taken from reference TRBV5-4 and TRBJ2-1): ETGVTQSPTHLIKTRGQQVTLRCSSQSGHNTVSWYQQALGQGPQFIFQYYREEENGRGNFPPRFSGLQFPNYSSELNVNALELDDSALYLCASSSGLAGNEQFFGPGTRLTVL.

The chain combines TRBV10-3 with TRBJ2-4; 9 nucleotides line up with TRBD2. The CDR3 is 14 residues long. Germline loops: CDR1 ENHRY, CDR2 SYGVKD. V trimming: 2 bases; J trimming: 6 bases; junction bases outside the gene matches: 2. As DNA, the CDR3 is TGTGCCATCAGTGAGGGGCGGGAGGGAAACATTCAGTACTTC. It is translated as CAISEGREGNIQYF.

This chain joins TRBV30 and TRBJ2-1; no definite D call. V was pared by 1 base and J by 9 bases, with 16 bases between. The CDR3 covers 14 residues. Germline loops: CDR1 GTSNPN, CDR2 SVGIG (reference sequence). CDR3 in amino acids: CAWSGGPLNAEQFF. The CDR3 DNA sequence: TGTGCCTGGAGTGGAGGTCCCCTTAATGCTGAGCAGTTCTTC. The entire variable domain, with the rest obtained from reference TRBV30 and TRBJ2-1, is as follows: SQTIHQWPATLVQPVGSPLSLECTVEGTSNPNLYWYRQAAGRGLQLLFYSVGIGQISSEVPQNLSASRPQDRQFILSSKKLLLSDSGFYLCAWSGGPLNAEQFFGPGTRLTVL.